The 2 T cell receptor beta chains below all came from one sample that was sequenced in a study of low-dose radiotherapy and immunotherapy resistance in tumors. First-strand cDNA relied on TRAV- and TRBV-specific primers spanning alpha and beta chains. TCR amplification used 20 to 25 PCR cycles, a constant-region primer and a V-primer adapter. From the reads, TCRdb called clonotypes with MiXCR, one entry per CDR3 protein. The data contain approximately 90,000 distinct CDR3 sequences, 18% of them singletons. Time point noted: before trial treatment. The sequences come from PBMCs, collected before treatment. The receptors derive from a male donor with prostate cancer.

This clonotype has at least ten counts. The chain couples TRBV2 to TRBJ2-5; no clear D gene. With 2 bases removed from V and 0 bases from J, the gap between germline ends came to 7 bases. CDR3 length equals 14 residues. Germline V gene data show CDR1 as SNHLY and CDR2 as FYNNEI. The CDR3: CASSESANQETQYF. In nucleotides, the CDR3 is TGTGCCAGCAGTGAATCGGCCAACCAAGAGACCCAGTACTTC.

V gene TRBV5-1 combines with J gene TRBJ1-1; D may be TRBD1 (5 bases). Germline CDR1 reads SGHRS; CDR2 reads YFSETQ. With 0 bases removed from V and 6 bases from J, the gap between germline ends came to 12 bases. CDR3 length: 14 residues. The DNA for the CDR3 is TGCGCCAGCAGCTTGGGGTGGGACCGCCCTGAAGCTTTCTTT. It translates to CASSLGWDRPEAFF. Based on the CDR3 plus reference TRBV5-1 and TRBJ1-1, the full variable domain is KAGVTQTPRYLIKTRGQQVTLSCSPISGHRSVSWYQQTPGQGLQFLFEYFSETQRNKGNFPGRFSGRQFSNSRSEMNVSTLELGDSALYLCASSLGWDRPEAFFGQGTRLTVV.